This T cell receptor (beta chain) derives from a study of beta chain features in type 1 diabetes. Study as a whole: Age, gender and cell yields were similar between patients and healthy donors. Study results and caveats: More deletions and fewer insertions at VDJ junctions were found in patients with type 1 diabetes.

The investigators reverse transcribed all of the isolated RNA, so they sequenced expressed TCRB transcripts. Naive, central memory and regulatory T cell samples averaged about 3.5 million reads. The protocol was immunoSEQ multiplex PCR, while the TCRdb copy is restricted to in-frame clones and leaves out a portion. Of approximately 380,000 clones in the sample, around 16% are singletons; the top ten hold approximately 0.019%. Sorting that relied on CD45RO/CCR7/CD25/CD127/CD95/CD27 yielded CD4+ naive, central memory, regulatory and stem cell-like memory cells. This clone has only a few counts. Antigen: not known. The origin of this receptor is a woman aged 18-35 years in good health. Sequencing was performed on naive CD4+ T cells from blood.

The CDR3 sequence: CASRSTGQETQYF. As DNA, the CDR3 is TGTGCCAGCAGGTCGACAGGCCAAGAGACCCAGTACTTC. The chain carries TRBV6-6 and TRBJ2-5, with D tentatively TRBD1 (6 bases). The CDR3 covers 13 residues. V gave up 6 bases and J gave up 1 base, with 9 bases separating them. CDR1 and CDR2 from the germline V gene are MNHNY and SVGAGI (reference sequence).